The following is a T cell receptor (beta chain) sequence with its context. The antigen remains undetermined. The data originate from a study of blood T cells in healthy people across ages. Study-level findings and limits: Across the age range, TCR beta diversity per million T cells fell in a roughly linear way.

Primers used in a second PCR of roughly 6 to 11 cycles were a sample-barcoded 5' primer and a J-beta primer mix. Researchers report that a template-switch adaptor with 12 random nucleotides tagged each cDNA molecule. TCRdb ran MiXCR on the 5' RACE reads and lists one entry per CDR3 protein. Seen here are approximately 770,000 distinct CDR3 sequences, 58% observed once, and the top ten hold about 20%. CDR3 length: 17 amino acids. Germline assignment: CDR1 SGDLS and CDR2 YYNGEE. The source is a man younger than 45 in good health. The V call is TRBV9, the J call TRBJ2-5; 10 nucleotides line up with TRBD1. Matching the DNA end better, TRBJ2-7 makes the J call doubtful. The sequencing input was blood. This CDR3 reads CASSAGVTGTGAHEQYF. The CDR3, as DNA: TGTGCCAGCAGCGCTGGTGTTACCGGGACAGGGGCCCACGAGCAGTACTTC.